This T cell receptor beta chain was retrieved from a study of shared T cell receptors in the human thymus. Germline loops: CDR1 SGHDT, CDR2 YYEEEE. V was trimmed by 4 bases and J by 0 bases, leaving 8 bases between them. CDR3 length: 15 amino acids. Sequencing was performed with immunoSEQ multiplex PCR; in TCRdb, only in-frame clones are kept and a portion is missing. The sample carries 640,000 or so clones, approximately 89% recorded once. A single count supports this clone. This sample was also put to use in a study of human thymus T cells.

The sequenced sample consisted of thymocytes. The chain recombines TRBV5-6 with TRBJ2-6, with D unclear. The receptor was isolated from a boy under three years old with a congenital heart defect. The CDR3 reads CASSTDHSGANVLTF. The CDR3 region has the DNA TGTGCCAGCAGCACAGACCACTCTGGGGCCAACGTCCTGACTTTC.